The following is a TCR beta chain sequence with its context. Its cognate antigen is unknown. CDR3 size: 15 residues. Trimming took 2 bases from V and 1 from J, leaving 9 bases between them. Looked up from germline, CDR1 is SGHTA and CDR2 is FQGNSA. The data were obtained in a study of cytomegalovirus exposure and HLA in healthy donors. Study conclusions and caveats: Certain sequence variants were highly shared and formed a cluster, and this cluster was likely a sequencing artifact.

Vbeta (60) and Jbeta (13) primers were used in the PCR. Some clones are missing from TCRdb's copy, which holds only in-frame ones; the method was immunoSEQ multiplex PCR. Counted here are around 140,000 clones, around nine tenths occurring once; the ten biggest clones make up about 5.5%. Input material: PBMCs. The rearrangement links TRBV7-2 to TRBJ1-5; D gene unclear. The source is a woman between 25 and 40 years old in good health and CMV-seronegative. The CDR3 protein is CASSLQVLSNQPQHF. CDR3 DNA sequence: TGTGCCAGCAGCTTACAGGTCTTGAGCAATCAGCCCCAGCATTTT.